Detailed here is one T cell receptor (beta chain). What it binds is unknown. This sample was taken from a study of OX40 agonist ivuxolimab in advanced cancers. Study summary: Earlier treatment with anti-PD-1, anti-PD-L1 or anti-CTLA-4 was permitted, and roughly 40% had received some.

Sampled blood was obtained at baseline, cycle 4 day 1, and cycle 7 day 1. Notes on the study in general: Both blood CD4+ and CD8+ T cells showed clonal growth by week 6 at 0.1 to 3.0 mg/kg. Not determined was the antigen specificity of the expanded peripheral T cells.

The assay was immunoSEQ multiplex PCR, and TCRdb's table has in-frame clones only and misses some. There are about 40,000 clones in the sample; about 86% occur only once, and 21% lies in the top ten. The germline V gene has CDR1 SNHLY and CDR2 FYNNEI. The CDR3 totals 14 residues. V was shortened by 4 bases and J by 2 bases, with 9 bases between the two germline ends. This clonotype was obtained from an adult with an advanced solid tumor such as melanoma, head and neck, liver or kidney cancer. The rearrangement links TRBV2 to TRBJ1-5, with D hard to call. Sequences were derived from CD4+ or CD8+ T cells sorted from blood, sampled in a trial of the OX40 agonist ivuxolimab. CDR3 nucleotides: TGTGCCAGCAGTGGAGAAACGGGCAATCAGCCCCAGCATTTT. Its translation: CASSGETGNQPQHF.